This is a list of T cell receptor beta chains from one sample in a study of blood T cell repertoires in COVID-19. TCRdb's copy holds only in-frame clones and misses some; the assay was immunoSEQ multiplex PCR. The sample lists 95,000 to 110,000 clones, about three quarters occurring once. Specimen: peripheral blood. These receptor sequences come from a man aged 65 to 85 with acute or convalescent COVID-19. Both conserved end residues are part of each CDR3. The D gene is left open where the match is weak. Rows may omit the clone size; those that give it use once, few, many or a size class.

v_call,j_call,clone_size,d_call,cdr3_nt,cdr3_aa
TRBV5-1,TRBJ1-4,-,-,TGCGCCAGCAGCTTGGGTGGTTGGGGGCTCGAAAAACTGTTTTTT,CASSLGGWGLEKLFF
TRBV6-5,TRBJ2-1,-,-,TGTGCCAGCAGTTGGCAGGGCTACAATGAGCAGTTCTTC,CASSWQGYNEQFF
TRBV9,TRBJ2-1,-,-,TGTGCCAGCAGCGTAGAACCCAGACAATACAATGAGCAGTTCTTC,CASSVEPRQYNEQFF
TRBV4-3,TRBJ2-5,-,TRBD1,TGCGCCAGCAGCCGGATACAGGGGTTTGGGGAAGAGACCCAGTACTTC,CASSRIQGFGEETQYF
TRBV2,TRBJ2-7,-,-,TGTGCCAGCATACGGGGGTCGGTAGGCTACGAGCAGTACTTC,CASIRGSVGYEQYF
TRBV2,TRBJ1-5,-,TRBD1,TGTGCCAGCAGTATAAGGACAGGGGGCGATCAGCCCCAGCATTTT,CASSIRTGGDQPQHF
TRBV7-3,TRBJ2-1,-,TRBD1,TGTGCCAGCAGGGATCCGGGACAGGGGGCCTACAATGAGCAGTTCTTC,CASRDPGQGAYNEQFF
TRBV10-3,TRBJ2-3,-,TRBD1,TGTGCCATCAGTCGGACAGGGGACAGCACAGATACGCAGTATTTT,CAISRTGDSTDTQYF
TRBV6-2/TRBV6-3,TRBJ1-2,-,TRBD1,TGTGCCAGCAGCGATGGGACAGGGAGTGGCTACACCTTC,CASSDGTGSGYTF
TRBV6-5,TRBJ1-2,once,-,TGTGCCAGCAGTTACGACAGCCCTAACTATGGCTACACCTTC,CASSYDSPNYGYTF
TRBV7-8,TRBJ2-6,-,-,TGTGCCAGCAGCTTCCCCCAGGGAATGGGTGGGGCCAACGTCCTGACTTTC,CASSFPQGMGGANVLTF
TRBV5-1,TRBJ2-2,-,-,TGCACCAGCAGCGAGAGGTTGGGAGGCGCGGCCGGGGAGCTGTTTTTT,CTSSERLGGAAGELFF
TRBV12-3/TRBV12-4,TRBJ2-7,few,-,TGTGCCAGCACTAAAGGGGGTTACGAGCAGTACTTC,CASTKGGYEQYF
TRBV11-3,TRBJ2-5,-,TRBD2,TGTGCCAGCAGCTTAGCTACTAGCGGGGGGGCTGGGGAGACCCAGTACTTC,CASSLATSGGAGETQYF
TRBV7-2,TRBJ1-2,-,TRBD1,TGTGCCAGCAGCGACAGGGGAGGCTATGGCTACACCTTC,CASSDRGGYGYTF
TRBV19,TRBJ1-1,few,TRBD1,TGTGCCAGTAGACGGGACAGGGGGCGCGGGGACACTGAAGCTTTCTTT,CASRRDRGRGDTEAFF
TRBV6-2/TRBV6-3,TRBJ2-2,-,TRBD2,TGTGCCAGCAGTAGGGGACTAGCGGGGGCCCTGAACACCGGGGAGCTGTTTTTT,CASSRGLAGALNTGELFF
TRBV10-3,TRBJ1-2,once,-,TGTGCCATCAGTGAATTTACAGCAGGGTCTGGCTACACCTTC,CAISEFTAGSGYTF
TRBV27,TRBJ2-5,few,TRBD1,TGTGCCAGCAGTAAAGGACAGGGGCCGGGTGGCCAGTACTTC,CASSKGQGPGGQYF
TRBV6-5,TRBJ1-4,once,-,TGTGCCAGCAGTTACTATCAGGGGAAGAATGAAAAACTGTTTTTT,CASSYYQGKNEKLFF
TRBV20-1,TRBJ2-7,-,TRBD2,TGCAGTGCTAGTTCGTCCCTAGCGGGGGCGCCCCCCCACGAGCAGTACTTC,CSASSSLAGAPPHEQYF
TRBV19,TRBJ2-7,-,-,TGTGCCAGTAGTATCGGTACAGGGAAAGCGTACGAGCAGTACTTC,CASSIGTGKAYEQYF
TRBV29-1,TRBJ1-1,-,TRBD1,TGCAGCGTTATCGGACAGGCCGGGTCAAACACTGAAGCTTTCTTT,CSVIGQAGSNTEAFF
TRBV3-1/TRBV3-2,TRBJ2-7,once,TRBD2,TGTGCCAGCAGCCAAGACGGAGGCGGGGGGGCATACGAGCAGTACTTC,CASSQDGGGGAYEQYF
TRBV24-1,TRBJ1-6,-,-,TGTGCCACCAGTGATTTTTCACAGGGAATCTTGAATTCACCCCTCCACTTT,CATSDFSQGILNSPLHF
TRBV4-3,TRBJ2-1,-,TRBD2,TGCGCCAGCAGCCTCGGCGGCGGTCTGGGGGGGAGGGAGCAGTTCTTC,CASSLGGGLGGREQFF
TRBV7-9,TRBJ1-2,-,-,TGTGCCAGCAGCTATGAGGGAGTAAGAGGCTACACCTTC,CASSYEGVRGYTF
TRBV11-3,TRBJ2-3,-,TRBD2,TGTGCCAGCAGCTTTAGCGGGAAGGGAGATACGCAGTATTTT,CASSFSGKGDTQYF
TRBV3-1/TRBV3-2,TRBJ1-2,-,-,TGTGCCAGCAGCCTACAGAACTATGGCTACACCTTC,CASSLQNYGYTF
TRBV18,TRBJ1-5,few,-,TGTGCCAGCTCACCAATTCCTCTGTTTCAGCCCCAGCATTTT,CASSPIPLFQPQHF
TRBV20-1,TRBJ2-3,-,-,TGCAGCGGGGGGCGCACAGATACGCAGTATTTT,CSGGRTDTQYF
TRBV2,TRBJ1-2,-,-,TGTGCCAGCAGTGATACAGGTCGCTATGGCTACACCTTC,CASSDTGRYGYTF
TRBV3-1/TRBV3-2,TRBJ2-5,-,TRBD1,TGTGCCAGCAGCCAAGAAAGCAGGACAGGGATCGAGACCCAGTACTTC,CASSQESRTGIETQYF
TRBV23-1,TRBJ1-2,-,TRBD1,TGCGCCAGCAGTCCAAAATCCCGGGACAGGGTAAAGTGGGACTATGGCTACACCTTC,CASSPKSRDRVKWDYGYTF
TRBV6-2/TRBV6-3,TRBJ2-1,-,-,TGTGCCAGCAGTCCACTAGCCCGTAGGTGGCAGTTCTTC,CASSPLARRWQFF
TRBV5-4,TRBJ1-6,once,-,TGTGCCAGCAGCTTGCGCGGGAGCTCCTATAATTCACCCCTCCACTTT,CASSLRGSSYNSPLHF
TRBV19,TRBJ2-3,-,TRBD1,TGTGCCAGTAGTCGTCCGGGACAGAGTACAGATACGCAGTATTTT,CASSRPGQSTDTQYF
TRBV5-6,TRBJ2-7,-,-,TGTGCCAGCAGCTTGGTTGCCCAGGGCAGGGGCAAGGACGAGCAGTACTTC,CASSLVAQGRGKDEQYF
TRBV12-3/TRBV12-4,TRBJ2-7,few,TRBD2,TGTGCCAGCAGGACTAGCGGGAGGTACGAGCAGTACTTC,CASRTSGRYEQYF
TRBV2,TRBJ1-1,-,-,TGTGCCAGCAGTGTGGAGGTCACTGAAGCTTTCTTT,CASSVEVTEAFF
TRBV9,TRBJ1-6,-,TRBD1,TGTGCCAGCAGCGTAGCGGGACAGGGGGCACCCCTCCACTTT,CASSVAGQGAPLHF
TRBV6-6,TRBJ1-1,-,-,TGTGCCAGCAGTTACCCCTGGACAGTGGGGGAAGCTTTCTTT,CASSYPWTVGEAFF
TRBV18,TRBJ1-2,-,-,TGTGCCAGCTCACCAGAGAGAACGATTAACTATGGCTACACCTTC,CASSPERTINYGYTF
TRBV14,TRBJ2-1,-,TRBD2,TGTGCCAGCAGCCAAGATTGGGTTCTAGCGGGGGGGCCAAGGGCAATGAATGAGCAGTTCTTC,CASSQDWVLAGGPRAMNEQFF
TRBV9,TRBJ2-1,-,-,TGTGCCAGCAGCGTAGCTGATAGCGGTTACAATGAGCAGTTCTTC,CASSVADSGYNEQFF
TRBV19,TRBJ2-5,few,-,TGTGCCAGTAGTGAAGGGGGTACAGATCGAGAGACCCAGTACTTC,CASSEGGTDRETQYF
TRBV7-2,TRBJ1-1,-,-,TGTGCCAGCAGCACCAGGCACAGCCCCAATGAGCTCGCTGAAGCTTTCTTT,CASSTRHSPNELAEAFF
TRBV19,TRBJ1-5,-,TRBD1,TGTGCCAGTAGTATCCAGGGGGGCAATCAGCCCCAGCATTTT,CASSIQGGNQPQHF
TRBV29-1,TRBJ2-1,-,TRBD1,TGCAGCGTCCTACCGGGACAGGGAACCTACAATGAGCAGTTCTTC,CSVLPGQGTYNEQFF
TRBV5-6,TRBJ1-1,-,-,TGTGCCAGCAGCTTTCCAGGGGTCATAGGCACTGAAGCTTTCTTT,CASSFPGVIGTEAFF
TRBV7-8,TRBJ1-1,few,TRBD1,TGTGCCAGCAGCTTAGAGTGGACAGGGCTATCGACGGGGACTGAAGCTTTCTTT,CASSLEWTGLSTGTEAFF
TRBV19,TRBJ2-1,-,TRBD2,TGTGCCACCCTACGGGTTGGGGGGGCCTACAATGAGCAGTTCTTC,CATLRVGGAYNEQFF
TRBV5-1,TRBJ1-5,few,-,TGCGCCAGCAGCTTGGAAGGTGGGCTTAATCAGCCCCAGCATTTT,CASSLEGGLNQPQHF
TRBV11-3,TRBJ2-5,few,TRBD1,TGTGCCAGCAGCTTGGGGGACAGGGCCCAGGAGACCCAGTACTTC,CASSLGDRAQETQYF
TRBV18,TRBJ1-4,-,-,TGTGCCAGCTCGCCCTGGGGAGGTAATGAAAAACTGTTTTTT,CASSPWGGNEKLFF
TRBV7-8,TRBJ2-2,-,-,TGTGCCAGCAGCGTAACACCCCGGGCAGGGGTAAACACCGGGGAGCTGTTTTTT,CASSVTPRAGVNTGELFF
TRBV4-1,TRBJ1-2,once,TRBD1,TGCGCCAGCAGCCAAGATGGGACAGGGTTTAACTATGGCTACACCTTC,CASSQDGTGFNYGYTF
TRBV5-6,TRBJ1-5,-,TRBD1,TGTGCCAGCAGCAATTGGGACAGGGACAATCAGCCCCAGCATTTT,CASSNWDRDNQPQHF
TRBV19,TRBJ1-2,-,-,TGTGCCAGTAGTGCCACCCCCCCACGGAGGGGATACGGCTACACCTTC,CASSATPPRRGYGYTF
TRBV5-4,TRBJ1-6,-,-,TGTGCCAGCGTCATGGCGGGTTCAAATTCACCCCTCCACTTT,CASVMAGSNSPLHF